This TCR beta chain was obtained from a study of blood T cell repertoires in COVID-19. TCRdb's copy holds only in-frame clones and misses some; the assay was immunoSEQ multiplex PCR. The sample yields about 300,000 clones, 85% to 90% seen once. V lost 2 bases and J 0 bases, leaving 18 bases between the germline ends. The CDR3 sequence is 18 residues long. Germline loops: CDR1 MGHDK, CDR2 SYGVNS. The sequenced sample was PBMCs or T cells enriched from blood (not recorded which). The clonotype comes from a man aged 25 to 40 who had recovered from COVID-19. The rearrangement links TRBV25-1 to TRBJ2-3, with D possibly TRBD1 on 5 matching bases. The CDR3 sequence is CASSEDWGRLYSTDTQYF. In DNA form, the CDR3 reads TGTGCCAGCAGTGAAGATTGGGGCAGACTTTATAGCACAGATACGCAGTATTTT.